Presented here are 28 T cell receptor beta chains from one specimen sequenced in a study of human T cells and chemical hapten exposure. Time point here: patch test 2, 6 weeks after DPC sensitization. Treatment given: therapeutic diphenylcyclopropenone sensitization with weekly scalp DPC. Via MiXCR, TCRdb re-called the RACE reads, giving one row per CDR3 protein. The profile shows more than 90,000 distinct CDR3 sequences, roughly 10% of them singletons. This specimen was whole blood, taken in connection with sensitization to the hapten diphenylcyclopropenone (DPC). The receptors were sampled from a woman aged 40 to 50 with alopecia areata. Some clones in this sample may be carry-over from other donors' samples.

A few counts support this clonotype. The chain is built from TRBV7-2 and TRBJ2-3, with a possible D match to TRBD2 (5 bases). Germline V gives CDR1 SGHTA, CDR2 FQGNSA. The CDR3 contains 16 residues. Trimming removed 1 base from V and 1 base from J, with 12 bases in between. CDR3 in amino acids: CASSLEASWGTDTQYF. The DNA of the CDR3 is TGTGCCAGCAGCTTAGAGGCTAGCTGGGGCACAGATACGCAGTATTTT.

This clonotype was observed a handful of times. The rearrangement joins TRBV7-2 to TRBJ2-4; 9 positions match TRBD1. Germline V gene sequence: CDR1 SGHTA, CDR2 FQGNSA. The CDR3 sequence is 17 residues long. The junction had 9 bases not matched to a gene; V was cut back by 5 bases and J by 1 base. CDR3 sequence (DNA): TGTGCCAGCAGCCGCGTACAGGGGGCGGGGGCCAAAAACATTCAGTACTTC. Its translation is CASSRVQGAGAKNIQYF. Variable domain in full (rest from reference TRBV7-2 and TRBJ2-4): GAGVSQSPSNKVTEKGKDVELRCDPISGHTALYWYRQSLGQGLEFLIYFQGNSAPDKSGLPSDRFSAERTGGSVSTLTIQRTQQEDSAVYLCASSRVQGAGAKNIQYFGAGTRLSVL.

The chain couples TRBV18 to TRBJ1-3; no clear D. Germline CDR1 KGHSH, CDR2 LQKENI. The V gene lost 0 bases and the J gene lost 0 bases, with 9 bases spanning the gap. CDR3 size: 16 residues. DNA for the CDR3: TGTGCCAGCTCACCACCCGGGGTTTTCTCTGGAAACACCATATATTTT. Translation: CASSPPGVFSGNTIYF.

This clonotype was detected only a few times. A read error may account for a junction end that differs from germline. V gene TRBV20-1 combines with J gene TRBJ2-1; no clear D gene. In germline, CDR1 is DFQATT, CDR2 SNEGSKA (reference sequence). The CDR3 is 11 residues long. The CDR3 sequence is CSAREYNEQFF. Written as DNA, the CDR3 is TGCAGTGCTCGAGAGTACAATGAGCAGTTCTTC.

This clonotype showed up just a few times. The chain joins TRBV6-2 or TRBV6-3 to TRBJ1-1; possibly TRBD1 for D (6 bases). CDR1 and CDR2 from the germline V gene are MNHEY and SVGEGT. V lost 8 bases and J 5 bases, leaving 15 bases between the germline ends. This CDR3 has 13 amino acids. CDR3 coding DNA: TGTGCCAGCCTCGACAGGCGAGGAACTGAAGCTTTCTTT. Its translation is CASLDRRGTEAFF.

This clonotype has only a few counts. The rearrangement links TRBV10-3 to TRBJ2-7, with D possibly TRBD1 on 5 matching bases. CDR3 length: 14 amino acids. CDR1 is ENHRY, CDR2 SYGVKD, per germline. V lost 2 bases and J 2 bases, leaving 10 bases between the germline ends. Here the CDR3 reads CAISELQVTYEQYF. CDR3 DNA sequence: TGTGCCATCAGTGAGCTACAGGTGACCTACGAGCAGTACTTC.

In its sample, this clonotype was seen many times. The V and J genes are TRBV20-1 and TRBJ2-5; 9 nucleotides align to TRBD2. The CDR3 has 15 amino acids. Germline V CDR1 and CDR2: DFQATT, SNEGSKA (reference sequence). The junction had 12 bases not matched to a gene; V was cut back by 5 bases and J by 5 bases. CDR3 in DNA: TGCAGTGCTCACTCCCAGCGGGGGGTGGGGGAGACCCAGTACTTC. It yields the protein CSAHSQRGVGETQYF.

This clonotype has only a few counts. The V gene is TRBV7-2, the J gene TRBJ1-5; D is ambiguous. V lost 5 bases to trimming and J lost 4 bases, with 18 bases between them. This CDR3 is built from 16 residues. Germline loops: CDR1 SGHTA, CDR2 FQGNSA. The DNA of the CDR3 is TGTGCCAGCAGCCCCGATTGGGGAATTTGGAATCAGCCCCAGCATTTT. Residues: CASSPDWGIWNQPQHF.

This clonotype was seen a few times. This chain's CDR3 is CASSWDTRLGGANVLTF. CDR3 nucleotides: TGTGCCAGCAGTTGGGACACTCGTCTGGGTGGGGCCAACGTCCTGACTTTC. J is TRBJ2-6 and V is TRBV6-2 or TRBV6-3, with D possibly TRBD1 on 6 matching bases. V was trimmed by 4 bases and J by 3 bases, leaving 16 bases between them. Germline CDR1 and CDR2: MNHEY and SVGEGT. The CDR3 totals 17 residues.

This clonotype was recorded at least ten times. The chain uses TRBV19 and TRBJ2-1; 9 bases align to TRBD2. Germline assignment: CDR1 LNHDA and CDR2 SQIVND (reference sequence). The CDR3 is 16 amino acids. Trimming took 6 bases from V and 6 from J; bases not matched to a gene: 12. DNA for the CDR3: TGTGCCAGTAGGCCAGAAAGCCTTAGCGGGGGCAATGAGCAGTTCTTC. Translating it yields CASRPESLSGGNEQFF.

This clonotype came up many times. The chain combines TRBV29-1 with TRBJ2-7; D is perhaps TRBD1 (6 bases). Germline-derived CDR1 and CDR2 are SQVTM and ANQGSEA. The V gene lost 2 bases and the J gene lost 0 bases, with 17 bases spanning the gap. This CDR3 has 16 residues. CDR3 region: CSVELGMTGPSYEQYF. The CDR3 DNA is TGCAGCGTTGAACTCGGGATGACAGGTCCCTCCTACGAGCAGTACTTC.

This clonotype occurred many times. The V call is TRBV9, the J call TRBJ2-7; possibly TRBD1 or TRBD2 for D (5 bases each). V lost 0 bases and J lost 4, with 11 bases in between. This CDR3 comprises 14 residues. Germline CDR1 reads SGDLS; CDR2 reads YYNGEE. The CDR3 DNA sequence: TGTGCCAGCAGCGTAGGTGGGGGATTTTACGAGCAGTACTTC. Translation gives CASSVGGGFYEQYF.

For the CDR3, the DNA is TGTGCCAGCAGCTTAGGGGACAAGAGAGAGACCCAGTACTTC. Protein sequence: CASSLGDKRETQYF. This chain joins TRBV7-3 and TRBJ2-5; tentatively, D is TRBD1 (6 bases). The V gene lost 2 bases and the J gene lost 4 bases, with 11 bases spanning the gap. The CDR3 contains 14 residues. Looked up from germline, CDR1 is SGHTA and CDR2 is FQGTGA.

This clonotype appeared a few times. The rearrangement uses TRBV27 and TRBJ2-3; 11 positions agree with TRBD2. The V gene end was trimmed by 4 bases and the J gene end by 2 bases; junction bases not matched to a gene: 8. CDR3 size: 17 residues. Germline CDR1 is MNHEY and CDR2 is SMNVEV (reference sequence). The CDR3 here is CASSSLLAGGITDTQYF. In nucleotides, the CDR3 is TGTGCCAGCAGTTCTCTCCTAGCGGGAGGTATCACAGATACGCAGTATTTT.

In its sample, this clonotype was seen a few times. This chain uses TRBV7-9 with TRBJ1-2; D is uncertain. Germline V lookup: CDR1 SEHNR, CDR2 FQNEAQ (reference sequence). Trimming removed 1 base from V and 2 bases from J, with 8 bases in between. CDR3 length: 14 amino acids. CDR3 sequence: CASSLVSENYGYTF. The DNA of the CDR3 is TGTGCCAGCAGCTTAGTTAGCGAAAACTATGGCTACACCTTC.

This chain links TRBV11-2 with TRBJ2-3; D not resolved. V lost 2 bases to trimming and J lost 7 bases, with 16 bases between them. The CDR3 runs to 15 residues. Germline assignment: CDR1 SGHAT and CDR2 FQNNGV. The CDR3 bases are TGTGCCAGCAGCTTACAGACCAGCGTGCTCTATACGCAGTATTTT. It encodes CASSLQTSVLYTQYF.

To note about this clonotype: A clone one base away is much larger, so this may be a read error. The genes are TRBV6-2 or TRBV6-3 and TRBJ1-2; TRBD1 might be the D (6 bases). The germline CDR1 and CDR2 sequences are MNHEY and SVGEGT. The CDR3 totals 14 residues. The CDR3 DNA reads TGTGCCAGCACCGCGGACAGTCATAACTATGGCCACACCTTC. It codes for CASTADSHNYGHTF.

This clonotype has a handful of counts. The rearrangement joins TRBV10-3 to TRBJ2-3; TRBD1 matches at 9 bases. Germline CDR1 is ENHRY and CDR2 is SYGVKD. The ends lost 10 bases at V and 3 bases at J; junction bases unmatched: 5. This CDR3 spans 13 amino acids. CDR3 DNA: TGTGCCACCGGACAGGGGATGACAGATACGCAGTATTTT. Amino acid sequence: CATGQGMTDTQYF.

This clonotype occurred many times. The genes are TRBV29-1 and TRBJ2-3; D not resolved. This CDR3 region has 14 residues. V was trimmed by 4 bases and J by 1 base, leaving 12 bases between them. The germline V gene encodes CDR1 SQVTM and CDR2 ANQGSEA. Here the CDR3 reads CSVAKGSGTDTQYF. CDR3 DNA: TGCAGCGTTGCAAAAGGGTCTGGCACAGATACGCAGTATTTT.

This clonotype has more than one count but fewer than ten. The chain carries TRBV27 and TRBJ2-7; 7 bases map to TRBD1. CDR1 MNHEY and CDR2 SMNVEV come from the germline V gene (reference sequence). V gave up 3 bases and J gave up 2 bases; unmatched junction bases: 4. The length of the CDR3 is 14 residues. This chain's CDR3 is CASSFGQATYEQYF. The CDR3 bases are TGTGCCAGCAGTTTTGGACAGGCGACCTACGAGCAGTACTTC.

At least ten counts were recorded for this clonotype. This sequence joins TRBV10-2 and TRBJ1-1; tentative D call: TRBD1 (6 bases). The V end lost 6 bases, the J end lost 8 bases, and 7 bases lay between the germline ends. The germline CDR1 and CDR2 sequences are WSHSY and SAAADI. The CDR3 has 10 residues. Here the CDR3 DNA reads TGCGCCAGCAGACAGGGAGAAGCTTTCTTT. Its protein is CASRQGEAFF.

This clonotype appeared many times. The J gene is TRBJ2-7, the V gene TRBV7-7; tentatively, D is TRBD1 (5 bases). The CDR3 is 14 residues long. Trimming removed 5 bases from V and 5 bases from J, with 16 bases in between. The V gene's germline CDR1 is SSHAT and CDR2 FNYEAQ (reference sequence). CDR3 loop: CASSPGPPGNEQYF. CDR3 DNA: TGTGCCAGCAGCCCTGGGCCTCCAGGGAACGAGCAGTACTTC. The entire variable domain, with the rest obtained from reference TRBV7-7 and TRBJ2-7, is as follows: GAGVSQSPRYKVTKRGQDVTLRCDPISSHATLYWYQQALGQGPEFLTYFNYEAQPDKSGLPSDRFSAERPEGSISTLTIQRTEQRDSAMYRCASSPGPPGNEQYFGPGTRLTVT.

The sample holds a few counts of this clonotype. The CDR3 reads CASSLLNEQYF. CDR3 sequence (DNA): TGTGCCAGCAGTTTACTCAACGAGCAGTACTTC. V is TRBV28 and J is TRBJ2-7; D ambiguous. Germline CDR1 and CDR2: MDHEN and SYDVKM. The CDR3 has 11 residues. The V and J ends lost 2 bases and 5 bases respectively, with 4 bases between them.

This clonotype was detected only a few times. The genes are TRBV3-1 and TRBJ1-4; tentative D call: TRBD1 (5 bases). Germline loops: CDR1 LGHDT, CDR2 YNNKEL (reference sequence). Between the trimmed V and J ends, which lost 2 bases and 4 bases, there was a span of 8 bases. The CDR3 covers 14 residues. The CDR3, as DNA: TGTGCCAGCAGCCAACGGGGGTTTAATGAAAAACTGTTTTTT. It specifies CASSQRGFNEKLFF.

This clonotype was detected only a few times. The junction shows a germline mismatch at one end, possibly a read error. The chain employs TRBV18 and TRBJ1-1; D gene ambiguous. Germline CDR1 and CDR2: KGHSH and LQKENI. CDR3 length: 14 residues. The CDR3 here is CASSQGQMNTEVFF. DNA of the CDR3: TGTGCCAGCTCACAAGGCCAGATGAACACTGAAGTTTTCTTT.

This clonotype was counted ten times or more. The CDR3 nucleotides read TGCGCCAGCAGTGATTTCGGCAGGCAAGGCGGCAATCAGCCCCAGCATTTT. It yields the protein CASSDFGRQGGNQPQHF. The chain has TRBV10-2 and TRBJ1-5; D gene ambiguous. Trimming stripped 3 bases from V and 2 bases from J, with 17 bases between. Germline values: CDR1 WSHSY, CDR2 SAAADI. The CDR3 runs 17 residues.

This clonotype came up many times. V is TRBV12-3 or TRBV12-4 and J is TRBJ1-1, with D unresolved. CDR3 length equals 14 residues. V was shortened by 4 bases and J by 1 base, with 10 bases between the two germline ends. As DNA, the CDR3 is TGTGCCAGCAGTTACATAGAAAGGAACACTGAAGCTTTCTTT. Its translation is CASSYIERNTEAFF.

The table lists this clonotype with many counts. V usage is TRBV12-3 or TRBV12-4 and J usage is TRBJ2-4; 7 nucleotides line up with TRBD2. The CDR3 runs to 17 residues. With V trimmed by 3 bases and J by 0 bases, 8 bases remained unmatched. CDR3 sequence reads: CASSFKAGRLAKNIQYF. The CDR3 DNA sequence: TGTGCCAGCAGTTTTAAAGCGGGACGGTTAGCCAAAAACATTCAGTACTTC.